These T cell receptor beta chains were read from a single sample in a study of vaccination and CD4 T cells after COVID-19. One entry per CDR3 protein results from TCRdb running MiXCR on the PCR reads. Of over 10,000 distinct CDR3 sequences listed, 61% were seen once; the top ten hold 9.5% to 12%. For these receptors, no antigen is known. Sequencing was carried out using CD4+ T cells from blood, cultured in vitro. These receptors all come from a human donor who had recovered from COVID-19. Each CDR3 is given with its conserved first and last residue. D genes are given only for firm matches. Rows give clone size only sometimes, using once, few, many, or a class for an expanded clone.

j_call d_call v_call clone_size cdr3_nt cdr3_aa
TRBJ2-4 . TRBV7-9 few TGTGCCAGCAGTCCCGGGACTCTCCAAAACATTCAGTACTTC CASSPGTLQNIQYF
TRBJ2-3 . TRBV20-1 . TGCAGTGCCCATGATAGCACAGATACGCAGTATTTT CSAHDSTDTQYF
TRBJ1-3 TRBD1 TRBV11-2 once TGTGCCAGCAGCACCTATAGGCGGGACAGGGCTGGAAACACCATATATTTT CASSTYRRDRAGNTIYF
TRBJ1-1 . TRBV19 . TGTGCCAGTAGCCAACAGGGATCGAACACTGAAGCTTTCTTT CASSQQGSNTEAFF
TRBJ2-7 . TRBV20-1 . TGCAGTGCTAGACGTCCCGGGGGTTACGAGCAGTACTTC CSARRPGGYEQYF
TRBJ2-1 . TRBV7-8 . TGTGCCAGCAGCGGACGTTACAGCTCCTACAATGAGCAGTTCTTC CASSGRYSSYNEQFF
TRBJ2-1 TRBD2 TRBV10-3 . TGTGCCATCAGTGAAACGACTAGCGGGAGACATGAGCAGTTCTTC CAISETTSGRHEQFF
TRBJ1-1 . TRBV29-1 few TGCAGCGTTGAAAAACAGCTGAACACTGAAGCTTTCTTT CSVEKQLNTEAFF
TRBJ2-2 . TRBV7-9 once TGTGCCACCCACACAATCAACACCGGGGAGCTGTTTTTT CATHTINTGELFF
TRBJ2-7 . TRBV15 . TGTGCCACCAGCGGCGGGGACTCCTACGAGCAGTACTTC CATSGGDSYEQYF
TRBJ1-2 TRBD1 TRBV12-3/TRBV12-4 . TGTGCCAGCAGTAAATGGGGACAGGGGCCTTATGGCTACACCTTC CASSKWGQGPYGYTF
TRBJ2-1 . TRBV24-1 once TGTGCCACCAGTGATTCGGTTTCCTACAATGAGCAGTTCTTC CATSDSVSYNEQFF
TRBJ2-7 . TRBV11-3 . TGTGCCAGCAGCTTAGTCAGGGGCGGGTACGAGCAGTACTTC CASSLVRGGYEQYF
TRBJ1-5 . TRBV5-1 . TGCGCCAGCAGCTTGGAAGGGAATAGCAATCAGCCCCAGCATTTT CASSLEGNSNQPQHF
TRBJ1-1 TRBD1 TRBV20-1 . TGCAGTGCTGATAAGGGACAGTCAAACACTGAAGCTTTCTTT CSADKGQSNTEAFF
TRBJ1-3 . TRBV10-3 . TGTGCCATCAGTGAGTCCGGGACCTCTGGAAACACCATATATTTT CAISESGTSGNTIYF
TRBJ1-2 . TRBV6-1 . TGTGCCAGCAGTCTCAGGGGTTGGGGCTACACCTTC CASSLRGWGYTF
TRBJ1-2 TRBD1 TRBV18 . TGTGCCAGCTCACCACTGGGACAGGGAGAATATGGCTACACCTTC CASSPLGQGEYGYTF
TRBJ1-6 . TRBV7-2 . TGTGCCAGCAGCTTAGGAAGGCGGGGTTATAATTCACCCCTCCACTTT CASSLGRRGYNSPLHF
TRBJ2-1 . TRBV11-3 once TGTGCCAGCAGCACCCGGCGGGGGCCGGGGGACAATGAGCAGTTCTTC CASSTRRGPGDNEQFF
TRBJ1-2 TRBD1 TRBV11-3 once TGTGCCAGCAGCTTCGGGCAGGGGGGCTATGGCTACACCTTC CASSFGQGGYGYTF
TRBJ1-6 . TRBV7-2 . TGTGCCAGCAGCTCCGGGACACCTAATTCACCCCTCCACTTT CASSSGTPNSPLHF
TRBJ2-6 TRBD2 TRBV6-2/TRBV6-3 . TGTGCCAGCAGTCCCCCGAGAAGCGGGGGCGGGGCCAACGTCCTGACTTTC CASSPPRSGGGANVLTF
TRBJ2-7 . TRBV7-8 large TGTGCCAGCAGCTTAAGAGAGGGACACTACGAGCAGTACTTC CASSLREGHYEQYF
TRBJ2-3 TRBD2 TRBV11-2 . TGTGCCAGCAGCGCTAACGGGAGGGGGGATACGCAGTATTTT CASSANGRGDTQYF
TRBJ2-2 . TRBV19 few TGTGCCAGTACCTTGGCTAATACCGGAAGGGGGGAGCTGTTTTTT CASTLANTGRGELFF
TRBJ2-1 . TRBV21-1 . TGTGCCAGCAGCTCCCATGCCCGGGAGGAGAATGAGCAGTTCTTC CASSSHAREENEQFF
TRBJ1-2 TRBD1 TRBV27 . TGTGCCAGCAGCCCGACAGGGGGAAATTATGGCTACACCTTC CASSPTGGNYGYTF
TRBJ2-5 . TRBV20-1 few TGCAGTGCTAGAGATTATTTTCGGGCAGGGGCTGAGACCCAGTACTTC CSARDYFRAGAETQYF
TRBJ2-5 . TRBV7-2 . TGTGCCAGCAGCCGAGGGTTCGCAGAGACCCAGTACTTC CASSRGFAETQYF
TRBJ2-6 . TRBV7-2 . TGTGCCAGCAGCTGGACTGGCTCTGGGGCCAACGTCCTGACTTTC CASSWTGSGANVLTF
TRBJ1-2 TRBD1 TRBV5-8 . TGTGCCAGCAGCTATGGACAGGCCTCAGGCTACACCTTC CASSYGQASGYTF
TRBJ2-5 TRBD1 TRBV20-1 few TGCAGTGCTAGGCGACAGGGTCCAGAGACCCAGTACTTC CSARRQGPETQYF
TRBJ2-7 TRBD1 TRBV6-1 few TGTGCCAGCAGCACGGGACAGGGGCCCTACGAGCAGTACTTC CASSTGQGPYEQYF
TRBJ2-5 TRBD2 TRBV5-3 . TGTGCCAGAAGCTTGGTACTAGCGGGAGGGATGTGGGGGGCCCAGTACTTC CARSLVLAGGMWGAQYF
TRBJ2-5 . TRBV7-2 . TGTGCCAGCAGCTTAGTTACGACGGAGACCCAGTACTTC CASSLVTTETQYF
TRBJ1-2 . TRBV6-2/TRBV6-3 . TGTGCCAGCAGTGTCCGGACTTCGGAGGGCTACACCTTC CASSVRTSEGYTF
TRBJ1-1 . TRBV27 . TGTGCCAGCAGTTTATTTGTCGGCACTGAAGCTTTCTTT CASSLFVGTEAFF
TRBJ1-2 TRBD1 TRBV2 . TGTGCCAGCAGTCCCCCCGGACAGGTCTATGGCTACACCTTC CASSPPGQVYGYTF
TRBJ1-5 . TRBV20-1 . TGCAGTGCCAGCAGGGGTCGCAATCAGCCCCAGCATTTT CSASRGRNQPQHF
TRBJ2-5 TRBD1 TRBV7-2 few TGTGCCAGCAGCCCACAGGGGGTTAATGGGGAGACCCAGTACTTC CASSPQGVNGETQYF
TRBJ1-1 . TRBV2 few TGTGCCAGCAGCAAACAGGCACGCGACACTGAAGCTTTCTTT CASSKQARDTEAFF
TRBJ2-2 TRBD2 TRBV7-6 few TGTGCCAGCAGCTCCCCGGGGGGAGCGGGCACCGGGGAGCTGTTTTTT CASSSPGGAGTGELFF
TRBJ2-7 . TRBV11-2 . TGTGCCAGCAGTCTCCACAGGGATGGAGAGCAGTACTTC CASSLHRDGEQYF
TRBJ2-3 . TRBV12-3/TRBV12-4 few TGTGCCAGCAGTTTATCCCAATCCGGCACAGATACGCAGTATTTT CASSLSQSGTDTQYF
TRBJ2-3 TRBD2 TRBV7-2 few TGTGCCAGCAGCCCGCTTGCGGGAGGGTGGGGGAGCACAGATACGCAGTATTTT CASSPLAGGWGSTDTQYF
TRBJ1-2 TRBD1 TRBV27 . TGTGCCAGCAGCCAACGTGGACAGGGAAGAGGGGGCTACACCTTC CASSQRGQGRGGYTF
TRBJ2-1 TRBD2 TRBV11-2 . TGTGCCAGCAGCTTAATGTTTAGCGGGGGGCCCCAATCCTACAATGAGCAGTTCTTC CASSLMFSGGPQSYNEQFF
TRBJ2-2 TRBD1 TRBV6-1 . TGTGCCAGCAGTCGGACAGGGGCCGGGGAGCTGTTTTTT CASSRTGAGELFF
TRBJ1-4 TRBD1 TRBV18 once TGTGCCAGCTCATCGTCCGGGACAGGGGGCGGAAAACTGTTTTTT CASSSSGTGGGKLFF
TRBJ2-2 . TRBV10-3 . TGTGCCATCTCCGGAGACGGGGAGCTGTTTTTT CAISGDGELFF
TRBJ1-1 TRBD1 TRBV3-1 . TGTGCCAGCAGCCAAGGACAGGGCCACCTGGCTTTCTTT CASSQGQGHLAFF
TRBJ2-3 . TRBV2 few TGTGCCAGCAGTGTGTCGGGGGCTAGCACAGATACGCAGTATTTT CASSVSGASTDTQYF